The 9 T cell receptor beta chains in this list originate from one sample, sequenced in a study of cytotoxic CD8 clonotypes in ibrutinib-treated CLL. Libraries were prepared by immunoSEQ multiplex PCR; TCRdb keeps only in-frame clonotypes and omits some of them. The sample holds approximately 26,000 clones; 65% to 90% are singletons and the top ten take 7.5% to 9.5%. The source was PBMCs, collected after 24 months of ibrutinib treatment. Receptors originate from a human donor with chronic lymphocytic leukemia.

V is TRBV2 and J is TRBJ2-7, with TRBD1 identical over 10 bases. CDR1 is SNHLY, CDR2 FYNNEI, per germline. J was trimmed by 3 bases and V by 8 bases; bases with no gene match: 4. The CDR3 has 13 residues. CDR3 region: CASAGTGDYEQYF. CDR3 coding DNA: TGTGCCAGCGCCGGGACAGGGGACTACGAGCAGTACTTC.

The chain is built from TRBV5-8 and TRBJ2-7; 7 bases fit TRBD2. The junction had 5 bases not matched to a gene; V was cut back by 0 bases and J by 5 bases. CDR1 and CDR2 (germline): SGHTS, YDEGEE. This CDR3 has 14 amino acids. DNA for the CDR3: TGTGCCAGCAGCTTGGTCCGGGGGGTCCACGAGCAGTACTTC. It yields the protein CASSLVRGVHEQYF.

This chain uses TRBV6-6 with TRBJ2-7; D uncertain. Per germline, CDR1 MNHNY and CDR2 SVGAGI (reference sequence). The V gene lost 8 bases and the J gene lost 3 bases, with 5 bases spanning the gap. The CDR3 consists of 10 residues. As DNA, the CDR3 is TGTGCCAGCGCAGACTACGAGCAGTACTTC. This translates into CASADYEQYF.

The genes are TRBV10-3 and TRBJ2-1, with 8 bases fitting TRBD2. Germline CDR1 ENHRY, CDR2 SYGVKD. This CDR3 is 16 amino acids long. The ends lost 2 bases at V and 3 bases at J; junction bases unmatched: 6. The CDR3 spells CAISERSGGLYNEQFF. The CDR3 DNA reads as TGTGCCATCAGTGAGAGGAGCGGGGGACTCTACAATGAGCAGTTCTTC.

The rearrangement joins TRBV6-5 to TRBJ1-2, with a tentative D call TRBD1 (5 bases). The CDR3 is 11 amino acids. Trimming took off 7 bases at V and 10 bases at J, with 13 bases between the two ends. Germline V gene data show CDR1 as MNHEY and CDR2 as SVGAGI. DNA for the CDR3: TGTGCCAGCATCGGGGGAATCAACTACACCTTC. Translating gives CASIGGINYTF.

The chain carries TRBV5-1 and TRBJ2-7; a possible D gene is TRBD1 (6 bases). This CDR3 comprises 16 residues. Germline V CDR1 and CDR2: SGHRS, YFSETQ. The ends were cut back, 0 bases at V and 2 bases at J, with 15 bases in the middle. CDR3: CASSLEVARGTYEQYF. CDR3 nucleotide sequence: TGCGCCAGCAGCTTGGAGGTCGCGAGGGGGACCTACGAGCAGTACTTC. The whole variable domain, filled in from reference TRBV5-1 and TRBJ2-7, reads KAGVTQTPRYLIKTRGQQVTLSCSPISGHRSVSWYQQTPGQGLQFLFEYFSETQRNKGNFPGRFSGRQFSNSRSEMNVSTLELGDSALYLCASSLEVARGTYEQYFGPGTRLTVT.

V and J are TRBV6-1 and TRBJ1-5; 7 bases are a match to TRBD1. Per the germline V gene, CDR1 is MNHNS and CDR2 is SASEGT. The junction had 6 bases not matched to a gene; V was cut back by 0 bases and J by 4 bases. The CDR3 consists of 16 residues. The CDR3, as DNA: TGTGCCAGCAGTGAAGCTTACAGGGGACGTAATCAGCCCCAGCATTTT. Translation: CASSEAYRGRNQPQHF.

The chain has TRBV27 and TRBJ2-1; D gene uncertain. The length of the CDR3 is 14 residues. The V gene lost 2 bases and the J gene lost 8 bases, with 13 bases spanning the gap. Germline V lookup: CDR1 MNHEY, CDR2 SMNVEV (reference sequence). The CDR3 DNA follows: TGTGCCAGCAGTTTAACACTACTTGACGATGAGCAGTTCTTC. The encoded protein is CASSLTLLDDEQFF.

This rearrangement joins TRBV11-1 to TRBJ2-5, with TRBD1 matching over 10 bases. The CDR3 length is 14 residues. V lost 2 bases and J lost 6; bases outside the gene matches: 3. Germline V gene lookup returns CDR1 SGHAT and CDR2 FQDESV (reference sequence). As DNA, the CDR3 is TGTGCCAGCAGCTTAAGACAGGGGGCAAAGACCCAGTACTTC. Residues: CASSLRQGAKTQYF.